This T cell receptor beta chain was sequenced in a study of blood T cell repertoires in COVID-19. Background on the study: Donors in the United States, Italy and Spain gave samples during acute or convalescent COVID-19. Sample material is recorded as cDNA or gDNA derived from T cells, B-cell-depleted T cells, or PBMCs.

Unmatched junction bases numbered 10, after V lost 5 bases and J lost 3 bases. Germline CDR1 reads MGHRA; CDR2 reads YSYEKL. The CDR3 consists of 15 residues. As handled by the study authors: Reference gene primer amplification gave estimated nucleated cell counts. This table comes from immunoSEQ multiplex PCR, and its TCRdb copy is limited to in-frame clones, with some not included. From that table come the V and J calls and clone size; the DNA was used to work out D and trimming. The sample yields 200,000 to 250,000 clones, roughly four fifths seen once. The gene calls are TRBV4-1 and TRBJ2-7; 7 positions match TRBD1. The source is a woman between 50 and 59 years old with acute or convalescent COVID-19. Sequenced: peripheral blood. DNA of the CDR3: TGCGCCAGCAGCGGGCCCCCGGGACAGAACTACGAGCAGTACTTC. The encoded protein is CASSGPPGQNYEQYF.